Listed here are 3 T cell receptor beta chains from one sample, sequenced in a study of CXCR3-negative and CXCR3-positive naive CD8 T cells. Broader study findings: More hydrophobic TRB CDR3s occurred in CXCR3-positive than in CXCR3-negative naive cells.

What these receptors recognize is not known. Carrying UMI labels, the TRB cDNA libraries were prepared through 5' RACE. TCRdb derives one entry per CDR3 protein from the 5' RACE reads, leaving out DNA. Recorded here are approximately 140,000 distinct CDR3 sequences; the top ten clones represent 0.25% to 0.3%. The sequenced sample consisted of naive CXCR3+ CD8+ T cells from blood. Specified subset: CD45RO-CCR7+CD27+CD95- naive CD8+ T cells expressing CXCR3 (TNR3+). These receptor sequences come from a human donor in good health. Some clones in this sample may be carry-over from other donors' samples.

V gene TRBV14 combines with J gene TRBJ1-1; TCRdb designates TRBD1, a call that cannot be tested without DNA. The germline V gene encodes CDR1 SGHDN and CDR2 FVKESK. The length of the CDR3 is 15 residues. The CDR3 loop reads CASSPRGLGWTEAFF.

The V and J genes are TRBV24-1 and TRBJ2-1; absent DNA, TCRdb's TRBD2 call cannot be checked. The CDR3 covers 17 residues. Germline lookup yields CDR1 KGHDR and CDR2 SFDVKD. CDR3 sequence: CATSGPPWTSGYNEQFF.

The rearrangement uses TRBV19 and TRBJ2-7; TCRdb outputs TRBD2, but without DNA this stays unchecked. The CDR3 sequence is 16 residues long. Germline CDR1 and CDR2: LNHDA and SQIVND (reference sequence). This CDR3 is CASSPTGLAAGYEQYF.